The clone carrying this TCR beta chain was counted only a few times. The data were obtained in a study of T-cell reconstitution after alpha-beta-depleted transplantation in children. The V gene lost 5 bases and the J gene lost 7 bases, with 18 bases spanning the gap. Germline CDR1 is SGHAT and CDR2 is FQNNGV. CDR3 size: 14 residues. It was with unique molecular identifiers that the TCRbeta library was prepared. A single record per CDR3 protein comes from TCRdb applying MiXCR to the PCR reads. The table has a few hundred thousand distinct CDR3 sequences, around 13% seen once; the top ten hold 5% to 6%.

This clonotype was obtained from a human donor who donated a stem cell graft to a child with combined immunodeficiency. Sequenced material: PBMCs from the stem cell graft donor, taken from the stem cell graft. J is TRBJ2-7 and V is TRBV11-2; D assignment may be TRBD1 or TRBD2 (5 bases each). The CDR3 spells CASSGPGPSYEQYF. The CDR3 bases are TGTGCCAGCAGCGGCCCGGGACCCTCATATGAGCAGTACTTC.